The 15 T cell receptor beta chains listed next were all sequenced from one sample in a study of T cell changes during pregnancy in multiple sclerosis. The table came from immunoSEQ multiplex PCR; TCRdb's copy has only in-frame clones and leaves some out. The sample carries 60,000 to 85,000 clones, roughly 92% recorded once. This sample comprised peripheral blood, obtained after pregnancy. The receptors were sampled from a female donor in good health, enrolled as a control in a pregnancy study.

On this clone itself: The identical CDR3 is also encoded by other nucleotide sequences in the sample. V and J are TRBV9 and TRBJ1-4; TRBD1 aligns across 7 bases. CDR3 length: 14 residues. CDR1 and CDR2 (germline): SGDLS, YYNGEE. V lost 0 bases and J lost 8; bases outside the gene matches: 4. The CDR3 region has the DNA TGTGCCAGCAGCGTAGGACAGGGCGGGGAAAAACTGTTTTTT. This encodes CASSVGQGGEKLFF.

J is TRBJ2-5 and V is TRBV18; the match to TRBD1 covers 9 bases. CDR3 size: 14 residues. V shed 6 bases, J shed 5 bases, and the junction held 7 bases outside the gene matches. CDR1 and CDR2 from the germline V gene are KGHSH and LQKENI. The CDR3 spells CASSPTGQGETQYF. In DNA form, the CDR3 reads TGTGCCAGCTCGCCTACCGGACAGGGGGAGACCCAGTACTTC.

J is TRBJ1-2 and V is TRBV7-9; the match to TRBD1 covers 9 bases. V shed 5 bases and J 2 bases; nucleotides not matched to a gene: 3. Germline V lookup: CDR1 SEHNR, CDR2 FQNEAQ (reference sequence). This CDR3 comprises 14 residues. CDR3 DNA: TGTGCCAGCAGCATGGGGACAGGGAACTATGGCTACACCTTC. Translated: CASSMGTGNYGYTF.

The CDR3 reads CASSVALDRLSGNTIYF. The CDR3 DNA reads TGTGCCAGCAGCGTAGCCCTTGACAGACTCTCTGGAAACACCATATATTTT. The chain combines TRBV9 with TRBJ1-3; D is possibly TRBD1 (5 bases). Trimming removed 0 bases at V and 0 bases at J, with 13 bases between. The CDR3 extends over 17 amino acids. From germline, CDR1 is SGDLS and CDR2 YYNGEE.

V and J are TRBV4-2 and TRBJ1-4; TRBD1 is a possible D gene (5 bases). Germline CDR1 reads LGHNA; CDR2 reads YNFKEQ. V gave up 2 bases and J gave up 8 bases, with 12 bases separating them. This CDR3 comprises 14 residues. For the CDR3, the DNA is TGTGCCAGCAGCCAACAGGGATATTACGAAAAACTGTTTTTT. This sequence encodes CASSQQGYYEKLFF.

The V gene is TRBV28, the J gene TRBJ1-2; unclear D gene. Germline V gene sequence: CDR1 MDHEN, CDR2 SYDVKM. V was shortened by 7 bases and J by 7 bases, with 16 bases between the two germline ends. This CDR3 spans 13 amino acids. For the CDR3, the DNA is TGTGCCAGCAAGTACGGGAGTAAAGTTGGCTACACCTTC. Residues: CASKYGSKVGYTF.

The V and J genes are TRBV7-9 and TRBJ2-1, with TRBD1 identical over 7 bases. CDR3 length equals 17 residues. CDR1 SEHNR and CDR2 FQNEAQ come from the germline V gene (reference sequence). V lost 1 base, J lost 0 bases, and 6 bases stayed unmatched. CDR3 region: CASSLVGDSLSYNEQFF. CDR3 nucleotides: TGTGCCAGCAGCTTAGTAGGGGACAGCCTCTCCTACAATGAGCAGTTCTTC.

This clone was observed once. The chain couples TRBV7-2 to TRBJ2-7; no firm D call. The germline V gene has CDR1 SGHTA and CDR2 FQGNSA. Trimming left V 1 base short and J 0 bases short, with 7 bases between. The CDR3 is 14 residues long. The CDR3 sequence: CASSLEYYSYEQYF. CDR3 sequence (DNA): TGTGCCAGCAGCTTAGAATATTACTCCTACGAGCAGTACTTC.

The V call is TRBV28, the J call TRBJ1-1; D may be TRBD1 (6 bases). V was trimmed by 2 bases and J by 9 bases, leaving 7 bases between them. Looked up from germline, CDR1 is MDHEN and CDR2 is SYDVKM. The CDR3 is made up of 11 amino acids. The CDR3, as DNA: TGTGCCAGCAGTTTAGGACAGAAAGCTTTCTTT. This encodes CASSLGQKAFF.

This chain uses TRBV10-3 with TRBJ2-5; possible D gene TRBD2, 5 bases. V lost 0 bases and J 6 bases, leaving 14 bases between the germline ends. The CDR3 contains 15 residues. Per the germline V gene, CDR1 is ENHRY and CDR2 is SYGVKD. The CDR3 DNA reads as TGTGCCATCAGTGAGTCGTTGGCTAGCCAGAAGACCCAGTACTTC. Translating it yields CAISESLASQKTQYF.

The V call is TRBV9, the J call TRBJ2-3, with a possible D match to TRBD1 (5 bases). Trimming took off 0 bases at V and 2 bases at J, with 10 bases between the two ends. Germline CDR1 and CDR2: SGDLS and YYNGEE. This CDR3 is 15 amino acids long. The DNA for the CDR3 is TGTGCCAGCAGCGTAGGGCTAGGGGTCACAGATACGCAGTATTTT. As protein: CASSVGLGVTDTQYF.

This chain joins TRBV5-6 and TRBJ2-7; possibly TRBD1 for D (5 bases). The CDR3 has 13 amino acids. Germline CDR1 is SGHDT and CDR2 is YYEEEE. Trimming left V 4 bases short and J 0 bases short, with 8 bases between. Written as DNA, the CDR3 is TGTGCCAGCAGCCCCGACAGCTCCTACGAGCAGTACTTC. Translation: CASSPDSSYEQYF.

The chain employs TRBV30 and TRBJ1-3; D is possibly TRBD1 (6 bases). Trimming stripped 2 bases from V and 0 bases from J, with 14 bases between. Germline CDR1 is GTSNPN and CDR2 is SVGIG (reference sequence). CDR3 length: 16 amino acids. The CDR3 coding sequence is TGTGCCTGGAGTCCCTGGACAGAAAGCTCTGGAAACACCATATATTTT. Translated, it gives CAWSPWTESSGNTIYF.

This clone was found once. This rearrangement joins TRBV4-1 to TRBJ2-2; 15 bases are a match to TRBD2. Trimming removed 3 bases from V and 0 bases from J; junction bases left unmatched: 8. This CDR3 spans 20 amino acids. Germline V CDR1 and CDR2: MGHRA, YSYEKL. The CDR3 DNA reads TGCGCCAGCAGCCACTCCACCGGGACTAGCGGGAGGCCGAACACCGGGGAGCTGTTTTTT. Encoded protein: CASSHSTGTSGRPNTGELFF.

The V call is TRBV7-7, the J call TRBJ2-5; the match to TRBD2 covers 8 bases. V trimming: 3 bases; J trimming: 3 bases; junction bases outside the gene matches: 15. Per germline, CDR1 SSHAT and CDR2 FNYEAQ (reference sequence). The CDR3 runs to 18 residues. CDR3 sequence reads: CASSFSRWVAGIKETQYF. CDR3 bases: TGTGCCAGCAGCTTCTCGAGGTGGGTAGCGGGGATAAAAGAGACCCAGTACTTC.